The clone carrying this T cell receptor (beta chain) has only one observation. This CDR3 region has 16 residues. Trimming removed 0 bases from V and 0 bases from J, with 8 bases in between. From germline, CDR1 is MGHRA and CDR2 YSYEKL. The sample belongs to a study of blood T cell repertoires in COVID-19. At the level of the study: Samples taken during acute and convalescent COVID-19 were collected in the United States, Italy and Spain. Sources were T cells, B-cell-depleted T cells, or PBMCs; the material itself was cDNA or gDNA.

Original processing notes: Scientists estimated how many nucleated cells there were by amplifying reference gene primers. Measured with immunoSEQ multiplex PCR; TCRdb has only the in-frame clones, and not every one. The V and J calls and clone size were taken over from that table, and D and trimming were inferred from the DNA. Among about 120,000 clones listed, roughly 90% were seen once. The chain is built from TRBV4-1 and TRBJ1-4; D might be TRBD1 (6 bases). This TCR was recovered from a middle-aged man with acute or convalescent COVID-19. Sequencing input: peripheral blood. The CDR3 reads CASSQDTGPTNEKLFF. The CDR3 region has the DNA TGCGCCAGCAGCCAAGACACAGGGCCAACTAATGAAAAACTGTTTTTT.